The 9 T cell receptor beta chains below were found in one sample sequenced in a study of T cells in Graves' hyperthyroidism and ophthalmopathy. It was RNA transcripts that yielded the amplified TCR beta CDR3 regions. RT-PCR in the first round (using the HTBI primer set) targeted the TCR CDR3. TCRdb reanalysed the multiplex PCR reads using MiXCR and keeps one entry per CDR3 protein. The table lists about 360,000 distinct CDR3 sequences, 20% to 25% of them singletons. Source material: blood. The receptors were sampled from a man aged 50 to 59 with Graves' hyperthyroidism.

V gene TRBV5-1 combines with J gene TRBJ2-1, with 9 bases aligning to TRBD1. The V gene end was trimmed by 3 bases and the J gene end by 2 bases; junction bases not matched to a gene: 9. This CDR3 is 17 amino acids long. CDR1 is SGHRS, CDR2 YFSETQ, per germline. Here the CDR3 reads CASSYGQGWGTYNEQFF. In DNA, the CDR3 is TGCGCCAGCAGCTACGGACAGGGGTGGGGTACCTACAATGAGCAGTTCTTC.

The chain is built from TRBV7-9 and TRBJ2-3; D might be TRBD1 (6 bases). The length of the CDR3 is 16 residues. Germline V gene data show CDR1 as SEHNR and CDR2 as FQNEAQ (reference sequence). Trimming cost V 6 bases and J 0 bases, with 16 bases left between them. The CDR3 here is CASRRLDSPSTDTQYF. CDR3 nucleotides: TGTGCCAGCAGACGACTGGACAGCCCTAGCACAGATACGCAGTATTTT.

This chain connects TRBV4-1 to TRBJ2-7; TRBD1 or TRBD2 may be the D gene (6 bases each). Germline assignment: CDR1 MGHRA and CDR2 YSYEKL. The CDR3 is 14 residues long. The V end lost 4 bases, the J end lost 7 bases, and 17 bases lay between the germline ends. The CDR3 reads CASSPGGGRGEQYF. The CDR3 DNA is TGCGCCAGCAGCCCCGGAGGGGGTAGGGGGGAGCAGTACTTC.

The rearrangement uses TRBV15 and TRBJ2-2; D gene uncertain. This CDR3 has 14 residues. V lost 5 bases to trimming and J lost 3 bases, with 10 bases between them. Germline V CDR1 and CDR2: LNHNV, YYDKDF (reference sequence). The CDR3 is CATSWTRDTGELFF. The CDR3 DNA follows: TGTGCCACCAGCTGGACGCGCGACACCGGGGAGCTGTTTTTT.

The chain employs TRBV19 and TRBJ2-6; D possibly corresponds to TRBD1 (5 bases). The V gene lost 6 bases and the J gene lost 0 bases, with 27 bases spanning the gap. The germline gives CDR1 LNHDA, CDR2 SQIVND (reference sequence). This CDR3 contains 21 residues. CDR3 protein: CASSGITGPNRILSGANVLTF. The CDR3 DNA reads TGTGCCAGTAGCGGAATTACAGGCCCAAACAGGATTCTCTCTGGGGCCAACGTCCTGACTTTC.

This clonotype has a count of ten or more. This rearrangement joins TRBV11-3 to TRBJ2-2; D is perhaps TRBD2 (6 bases). Germline CDR1 reads SGHNT; CDR2 reads YENEEA. Trimming cost V 5 bases and J 2 bases, with 9 bases left between them. This CDR3 region has 14 residues. CDR3 protein: CASSRTINTGELFF. In DNA form, the CDR3 reads TGTGCCAGCAGCCGGACTATAAACACCGGGGAGCTGTTTTTT.

The rearrangement joins TRBV27 to TRBJ2-7; tentatively, D is TRBD1 or TRBD2 (7 bases each). The germline gives CDR1 MNHEY, CDR2 SMNVEV (reference sequence). V lost 6 bases and J lost 2, with 14 bases in between. This CDR3 spans 14 amino acids. CDR3 sequence: CASSLQGGAYEQYF. The CDR3 nucleotides read TGTGCCAGCAGCCTCCAGGGGGGGGCCTACGAGCAGTACTTC.

The V call is TRBV3-1, the J call TRBJ2-7, with TRBD1 matching 11 bases. Germline V gives CDR1 LGHDT, CDR2 YNNKEL (reference sequence). There are 17 residues in the CDR3. V shed 1 base, J shed 5 bases, and the junction held 10 bases outside the gene matches. The CDR3 nucleotides read TGTGCCAGCAGCCAAGTCGCTAGGACAGGGGGCAGAGACGAGCAGTACTTC. This codes for CASSQVARTGGRDEQYF.

The chain joins TRBV6-2 or TRBV6-3 to TRBJ1-5, with D perhaps TRBD1 (5 bases). CDR1 and CDR2 from the germline V gene are MNHEY and SVGEGT. There are 12 residues in the CDR3. V lost 5 bases and J lost 9, with 11 bases in between. DNA for the CDR3: TGTGCCAGCAGTAGGGGCGACTGGCCCCAGCATTTT. Translation: CASSRGDWPQHF.